The source of this T cell receptor (beta chain) is a study of OX40 agonist ivuxolimab in advanced cancers. Looking at the study overall: While on treatment, patients had intravenous ivuxolimab at 0.01 to 10 mg/kg every 2 weeks. About 40% of patients had received prior checkpoint inhibitor therapy. Study results and caveats: The authors did not determine the antigen specificity of the expanded peripheral T cells.

CDR1 SGHRS and CDR2 YFSETQ come from the germline V gene. The CDR3 contains 15 residues. The V end was cut by 1 base, the J end by 4 bases, with 13 bases between. Libraries were prepared by immunoSEQ multiplex PCR; TCRdb keeps only in-frame clonotypes and omits some of them. The repertoire holds about 75,000 clones, with around 86% as singletons. A remark on this clone: What it binds is unknown.

The input for sequencing was CD4+ or CD8+ T cells sorted from blood, taken in a trial of the OX40 agonist ivuxolimab. The sequence was obtained from an adult with an advanced solid tumor such as melanoma, head and neck, liver or kidney cancer. V is TRBV5-1 and J is TRBJ2-3, with a weak D call TRBD1 (5 bases). The CDR3 here is CASSLKPTVPDTQYF. For the CDR3, the DNA is TGCGCCAGCAGCTTGAAGCCGACAGTTCCAGATACGCAGTATTTT. The whole variable domain, filled in from reference TRBV5-1 and TRBJ2-3, reads KAGVTQTPRYLIKTRGQQVTLSCSPISGHRSVSWYQQTPGQGLQFLFEYFSETQRNKGNFPGRFSGRQFSNSRSEMNVSTLELGDSALYLCASSLKPTVPDTQYFGPGTRLTVL.